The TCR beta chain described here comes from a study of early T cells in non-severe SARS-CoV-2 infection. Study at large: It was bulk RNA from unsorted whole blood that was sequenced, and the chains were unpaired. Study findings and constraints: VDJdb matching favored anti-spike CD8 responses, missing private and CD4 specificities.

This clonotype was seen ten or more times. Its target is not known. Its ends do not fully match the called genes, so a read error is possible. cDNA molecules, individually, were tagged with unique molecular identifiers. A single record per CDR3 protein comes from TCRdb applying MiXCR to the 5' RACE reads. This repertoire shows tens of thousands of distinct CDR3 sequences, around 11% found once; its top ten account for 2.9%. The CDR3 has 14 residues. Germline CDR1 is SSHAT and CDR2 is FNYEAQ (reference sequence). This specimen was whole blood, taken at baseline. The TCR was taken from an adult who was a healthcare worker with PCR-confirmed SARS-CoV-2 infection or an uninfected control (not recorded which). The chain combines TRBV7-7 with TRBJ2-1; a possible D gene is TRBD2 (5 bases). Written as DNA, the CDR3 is TGTGCTAGCAGTCAAGGACCCGGGAACAATGAGCAGTTCTTC. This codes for CASSQGPGNNEQFF.